These 28 T cell receptor beta chains originate from one sample sequenced in a study of cytomegalovirus exposure and HLA in healthy donors. Both 60 Vbeta primers and 13 Jbeta primers went into the PCR. Profiling relied on immunoSEQ multiplex PCR, and the TCRdb table lists in-frame clones only, not all of them. The sample lists about 160,000 clones, 70% to 85% occurring once. The sequenced material came from PBMCs. Receptors were obtained from a man aged 35 to 55 in good health and CMV-seronegative.

The chain is built from TRBV5-6 and TRBJ1-5; 9 bases match TRBD1. The CDR3 is made up of 15 amino acids. The germline V gene has CDR1 SGHDT and CDR2 YYEEEE. V was pared by 4 bases and J by 6 bases, with 8 bases of the junction left unmatched. The CDR3: CASSLRTGAFQPQHF. The CDR3 coding sequence is TGTGCCAGCAGCCTGAGGACAGGGGCTTTTCAGCCCCAGCATTTT.

This chain joins TRBV7-2 and TRBJ2-7, with a weak D call TRBD1 (5 bases). Per the germline V gene, CDR1 is SGHTA and CDR2 is FQGNSA. Trimming removed 1 base from V and 6 bases from J, with 7 bases in between. The CDR3 runs to 12 residues. CDR3 in amino acids: CASSLEGVEQYF. The CDR3 region has the DNA TGTGCCAGCAGCTTAGAAGGGGTCGAGCAGTACTTC.

This clone appeared a single time. The chain couples TRBV19 to TRBJ2-3; 8 bases fit TRBD2. The ends lost 1 base at V and 1 base at J; junction bases unmatched: 4. Germline CDR1 LNHDA, CDR2 SQIVND (reference sequence). The CDR3 totals 16 residues. This CDR3 reads CASSIGAGVGTDTQYF. The DNA for the CDR3 is TGTGCCAGTAGTATAGGAGCGGGAGTCGGCACAGATACGCAGTATTTT.

The chain uses TRBV7-9 and TRBJ1-1; D gene ambiguous. With 5 bases removed from V and 3 bases from J, the gap between germline ends came to 16 bases. The germline CDR1 and CDR2 sequences are SEHNR and FQNEAQ (reference sequence). This CDR3 contains 15 residues. The CDR3 loop reads CASSPPSPADTEAFF. Here the CDR3 DNA reads TGTGCCAGCAGCCCTCCATCCCCCGCAGACACTGAAGCTTTCTTT.

The chain carries TRBV6-5 and TRBJ1-1; no clear D gene. The CDR3 is 15 residues long. Germline CDR1 is MNHEY and CDR2 is SVGAGI. Trimming removed 0 bases at V and 1 base at J, with 9 bases between. This CDR3 reads CASSYSNEGNTEAFF. The CDR3 region has the DNA TGTGCCAGCAGTTACTCGAACGAGGGGAACACTGAAGCTTTCTTT.

The chain links TRBV7-9 to TRBJ2-3; TRBD1 matches 10 bases. The CDR3 contains 16 residues. With 6 bases clipped from V and 4 bases from J, the junction kept 10 bases outside the gene matches. Looked up from germline, CDR1 is SEHNR and CDR2 is FQNEAQ (reference sequence). The DNA of the CDR3 is TGTGCCAGCAGGGGGGGCGGGACAGGGGAGCCAGATACGCAGTATTTT. Translated, it gives CASRGGGTGEPDTQYF.

J is TRBJ1-1 and V is TRBV9; TRBD1 aligns across 9 bases. The V gene end was trimmed by 2 bases and the J gene end by 6 bases; junction bases not matched to a gene: 2. Germline V gives CDR1 SGDLS, CDR2 YYNGEE. The CDR3 extends over 13 amino acids. This chain's CDR3 is CASSVTGGSEAFF. For the CDR3, the DNA is TGTGCCAGCAGCGTCACAGGGGGCTCTGAAGCTTTCTTT.

This clone has just one count. The chain has TRBV27 and TRBJ1-2, with TRBD1 identical over 7 bases. The ends lost 6 bases at V and 1 base at J; junction bases unmatched: 14. This CDR3 contains 17 residues. Germline CDR1 is MNHEY and CDR2 is SMNVEV (reference sequence). CDR3 DNA sequence: TGTGCCAGCAGCCTCCAGGGGGGCGGGGGGATTAACTATGGCTACACCTTC. Amino acids: CASSLQGGGGINYGYTF.

This clone was seen a handful of times. The CDR3 loop is CASSSAQGGYGYTF. As DNA, the CDR3 is TGCGCCAGCAGCTCGGCTCAGGGGGGCTATGGCTACACCTTC. This rearrangement joins TRBV5-1 to TRBJ1-2; 7 bases are shared with TRBD1. Germline V gene lookup returns CDR1 SGHRS and CDR2 YFSETQ. Trimming took 3 bases from V and 4 from J; bases not matched to a gene: 6. The CDR3 has 14 residues.

The chain links TRBV5-1 to TRBJ1-1; no firm D call. Germline CDR1 and CDR2: SGHRS and YFSETQ. Trimming stripped 4 bases from V and 5 bases from J, with 12 bases between. There are 13 residues in the CDR3. CDR3 DNA: TGCGCCAGCAGCCGAGCGATTGATACTGAAGCTTTCTTT. It translates to CASSRAIDTEAFF.

The V call is TRBV7-6, the J call TRBJ2-3, with TRBD2 matching over 8 bases. The length of the CDR3 is 15 residues. The V segment lost 7 bases and the J segment 6 bases; nucleotides outside the gene matches: 12. The germline V gene has CDR1 SGHVS and CDR2 FNYEAQ. The CDR3 coding sequence is TGTGCCAGCAACCCGACTAGCGCACCCTCGGATACGCAGTATTTT. Its protein product is CASNPTSAPSDTQYF.

This rearrangement joins TRBV11-2 to TRBJ1-3; unclear D gene. CDR3 size: 14 residues. Trimming took off 6 bases at V and 0 bases at J, with 9 bases between the two ends. Germline CDR1 reads SGHAT; CDR2 reads FQNNGV. The CDR3 bases are TGTGCCAGCAGTCGACACCCCTCTGGAAACACCATATATTTT. Translating gives CASSRHPSGNTIYF.

The CDR3 DNA follows: TGTGCCAGCAGCTTACACGCAGGTTTTGGCACCGGGGAGCTGTTTTTT. It translates to CASSLHAGFGTGELFF. The chain links TRBV5-5 to TRBJ2-2; unclear D gene. The V gene's germline CDR1 is SGHKS and CDR2 YYEKEE (reference sequence). CDR3 size: 16 residues. V shed 2 bases and J shed 4 bases, with 15 bases lying between them.

V gene TRBV19 combines with J gene TRBJ1-1; D unclear. Germline V gene lookup returns CDR1 LNHDA and CDR2 SQIVND (reference sequence). The CDR3 has 14 amino acids. Trimming shortened V by 5 bases and J by 1 base, and 11 bases separated the two germline ends. This CDR3 reads CASSFQTGNTEAFF. The CDR3, as DNA: TGTGCCAGTAGTTTCCAGACGGGGAACACTGAAGCTTTCTTT.

This clone turned up a few times. This chain links TRBV4-2 with TRBJ2-7; no firm D call. This CDR3 spans 15 amino acids. The germline gives CDR1 LGHNA, CDR2 YNFKEQ. Trimming stripped 2 bases from V and 3 bases from J, with 14 bases between. The CDR3 sequence: CASSQSEEFGYEQYF. CDR3 nucleotides: TGTGCCAGCAGCCAAAGCGAGGAATTCGGCTACGAGCAGTACTTC.

The J gene is TRBJ2-7, the V gene TRBV28, with 12 nucleotides matching TRBD1. V gave up 2 bases and J gave up 7 bases; unmatched junction bases: 6. This CDR3 is 15 amino acids long. From germline, CDR1 is MDHEN and CDR2 SYDVKM. The CDR3 coding sequence is TGTGCCAGCAGTTTAACGCGGGACAGGGGGCAGGAGCAGTACTTC. As protein: CASSLTRDRGQEQYF. Full variable domain (rest looked up from reference TRBV28 and TRBJ2-7): DVKVTQSSRYLVKRTGEKVFLECVQDMDHENMFWYRQDPGLGLRLIYFSYDVKMKEKGDIPEGYSVSREKKERFSLILESASTNQTSMYLCASSLTRDRGQEQYFGPGTRLTVT.

The CDR3, as DNA: TGTGCCAGCAGCTTGGTAGGACAGGGGAGCACAGATACGCAGTATTTT. Its translation: CASSLVGQGSTDTQYF. The J gene is TRBJ2-3, the V gene TRBV5-5, with 9 bases fitting TRBD1. V shed 0 bases, J shed 0 bases, and the junction held 2 bases outside the gene matches. In germline, CDR1 is SGHKS, CDR2 YYEKEE (reference sequence). The CDR3 sequence is 16 residues long.

The J gene is TRBJ2-7, the V gene TRBV5-1; 7 bases are a match to TRBD1. CDR1 and CDR2 (germline): SGHRS, YFSETQ. The CDR3 totals 13 residues. V lost 0 bases, J lost 7 bases, and 4 bases stayed unmatched. For the CDR3, the DNA is TGCGCCAGCAGCTTGGAGACAGGGTTGGAGCAGTACTTC. This sequence encodes CASSLETGLEQYF.

This chain uses TRBV9 with TRBJ2-3; 7 nucleotides agree with TRBD2. Unmatched junction bases numbered 6, after V lost 5 bases and J lost 3 bases. The CDR3 sequence is 14 residues long. Germline V gives CDR1 SGDLS, CDR2 YYNGEE. DNA of the CDR3: TGTGCCAGCAGTGGGCGGGGGAGAACAGATACGCAGTATTTT. Amino acid sequence: CASSGRGRTDTQYF. Complete variable domain (other parts from reference TRBV9 and TRBJ2-3): DSGVTQTPKHLITATGQRVTLRCSPRSGDLSVYWYQQSLDQGLQFLIQYYNGEERAKGNILERFSAQQFPDLHSELNLSSLELGDSALYFCASSGRGRTDTQYFGPGTRLTVL.

This chain uses TRBV27 with TRBJ1-1; TRBD1 might be the D (5 bases). V shed 6 bases and J shed 4 bases, with 12 bases lying between them. This CDR3 is 13 amino acids long. CDR1 is MNHEY and CDR2 is SMNVEV in the germline V gene (reference sequence). DNA for the CDR3: TGTGCCAGCAGCCCTCTGGGGGGCACTGAAGCTTTCTTT. Protein: CASSPLGGTEAFF.

The rearrangement uses TRBV11-3 and TRBJ2-5, with 9 positions matching TRBD1. The CDR3 sequence is 14 residues long. Trimming cost V 3 bases and J 2 bases; bases outside gene matches: 1. Germline CDR1 reads SGHNT; CDR2 reads YENEEA. CDR3 amino acids: CASSLGTGQETQYF. As DNA, the CDR3 is TGTGCCAGCAGCTTGGGGACAGGGCAAGAGACCCAGTACTTC.

This rearrangement joins TRBV2 to TRBJ2-7, with D uncertain. The V end lost 1 base, the J end lost 3 bases, and 4 bases lay between the germline ends. The CDR3 has 12 residues. The V gene's germline CDR1 is SNHLY and CDR2 FYNNEI. In nucleotides, the CDR3 is TGTGCCAGCAGTGAAGGACTCTACGAGCAGTACTTC. Translated, it gives CASSEGLYEQYF.

Only one count was recorded for this clone. The rearrangement joins TRBV7-2 to TRBJ1-2; 8 nucleotides align to TRBD1. This CDR3 comprises 16 residues. Germline-derived CDR1 and CDR2 are SGHTA and FQGNSA. V was clipped by 1 base and J by 4 bases; unmatched bases: 8. CDR3 loop: CASSLEGWDRPYGYTF. CDR3 DNA sequence: TGTGCCAGCAGCTTAGAAGGCTGGGACAGGCCCTATGGCTACACCTTC. Supplemented by reference TRBV7-2 and TRBJ1-2, the full variable domain reads GAGVSQSPSNKVTEKGKDVELRCDPISGHTALYWYRQSLGQGLEFLIYFQGNSAPDKSGLPSDRFSAERTGGSVSTLTIQRTQQEDSAVYLCASSLEGWDRPYGYTFGSGTRLTVV.

Worth noting for this clone: The junction shows a germline mismatch at one end, possibly a read error. This chain connects TRBV2 to TRBJ2-3, with TRBD2 identical over 11 bases. Germline CDR1 and CDR2: SNHLY and FYNNEI. This CDR3 region has 15 residues. The CDR3, as DNA: TGTGCCGGCAGTCCGACTAGCGGGGAGAGTAATACGCAGTATTTT. The encoded protein is CAGSPTSGESNTQYF.

This sequence joins TRBV7-9 and TRBJ2-2; D is unclear. CDR1 is SEHNR and CDR2 is FQNEAQ in the germline V gene (reference sequence). CDR3 length: 13 amino acids. V was shortened by 5 bases and J by 1 base, with 5 bases between the two germline ends. The CDR3 DNA follows: TGTGCCAGCAGCCCAGAGAACACCGGGGAGCTGTTTTTT. Its translation: CASSPENTGELFF.

This clone has only a few counts. This chain's CDR3 is CASSPKAGGLNEQFF. In DNA form, the CDR3 reads TGTGCCAGCAGCCCAAAAGCGGGGGGGCTCAATGAGCAGTTCTTC. The chain carries TRBV7-2 and TRBJ2-1, with 10 bases lining up with TRBD2. With V trimmed by 5 bases and J by 6 bases, 7 bases remained unmatched. From germline, CDR1 is SGHTA and CDR2 FQGNSA. The CDR3 covers 15 residues.

The rearrangement uses TRBV5-1 and TRBJ2-7, with D possibly matching TRBD1 (5 bases). The V gene lost 4 bases and the J gene lost 2 bases, with 10 bases spanning the gap. There are 13 residues in the CDR3. Germline V lookup: CDR1 SGHRS, CDR2 YFSETQ. CDR3 sequence: CASSIKTAYEQYF. In DNA form, the CDR3 reads TGCGCCAGCAGCATTAAGACAGCCTACGAGCAGTACTTC.

CDR3 residues: CASSIGTSGRTDTQYF. The CDR3 DNA reads as TGTGCCAGTAGTATTGGGACTAGCGGACGCACAGATACGCAGTATTTT. The chain combines TRBV19 with TRBJ2-3; 11 bases are shared with TRBD2. V trimming: 3 bases; J trimming: 1 base; junction bases outside the gene matches: 3. The CDR3 sequence is 16 residues long. Per germline, CDR1 LNHDA and CDR2 SQIVND (reference sequence).